The source of this T cell receptor (beta chain) is a study of metastatic and nonmetastatic thyroid tumors. Via MiXCR, TCRdb re-called the PCR reads. The top ten hold 9% to 15% of the sample, which has 10,000 to 15,000 clones, under 30% seen once. This clone came up many times. All patients were untreated before thyroid surgery. This CDR3 region has 16 residues. Germline CDR1 KGHSH, CDR2 LQKENI. The V and J ends lost 4 bases and 0 bases, in that order; junction bases with no gene match: 4. Sample: tumor tissue. The V and J genes are TRBV18 and TRBJ1-4, with 8 bases fitting TRBD1. The source is a female donor with papillary thyroid cancer or a benign thyroid nodule (not recorded which). Some clones in this sample may be carry-over from other donors' samples. The DNA of the CDR3 is TGTGCCAGCTCACTGGACAGGGTTGCAACTAATGAAAAACTGTTTTTT. It yields the protein CASSLDRVATNEKLFF. Based on the CDR3 plus reference TRBV18 and TRBJ1-4, the full variable domain is NAGVMQNPRHLVRRRGQEARLRCSPMKGHSHVYWYRQLPEEGLKFMVYLQKENIIDESGMPKERFSAEFPKEGPSILRIQQVVRGDSAAYFCASSLDRVATNEKLFFGSGTQLSVL.